This TCR beta chain came from a study of blood T cell repertoires in COVID-19. Study overall: Samples representing acute and convalescent COVID-19 were sourced from the United States, Italy and Spain. In each case, the material was cDNA or gDNA derived from T cells, B-cell-depleted T cells, or PBMCs.

V gave up 8 bases and J gave up 2 bases; unmatched junction bases: 11. Per germline, CDR1 SQVTM and CDR2 ANQGSEA. CDR3 length equals 15 residues. Profiling relied on immunoSEQ multiplex PCR, and the TCRdb table lists in-frame clones only, not all of them. The sample yields more than 300,000 clones, roughly 82% seen once. This sequence joins TRBV29-1 and TRBJ2-3, with TRBD2 identical over 9 bases. The sequenced sample consisted of peripheral blood. The sequence was collected from a woman aged 45-65 years with acute or convalescent COVID-19. CDR3 sequence reads: CSFTRLAVHTDTQYF. Here the CDR3 DNA reads TGCAGCTTCACCAGACTAGCGGTACACACAGATACGCAGTATTTT.